The present entry profiles one T cell receptor (beta chain) with its context. The antigen remains unidentified. While unrecorded immune exposures were likely, the donors were nominally healthy when sampled. These data belong to a study of cytomegalovirus exposure and HLA in healthy donors. Whole-study context: Roughly 180 million T cells yielded over 90 million unique TCR beta sequences in earlier analysis. Study-wide findings and caveats: According to an earlier analysis, most TCR beta V segments yielded productive rearrangements about 90% or about 30% of the time. A later analysis showed TCR association rates differing by HLA locus, peaking at DRB1 and lowest at HLA-C.

The V gene lost 3 bases and the J gene lost 3 bases, with 12 bases spanning the gap. The CDR3 loop spans 15 amino acids. Per germline, CDR1 MGHRA and CDR2 YSYEKL. Use of 60 Vbeta and 13 Jbeta primers characterized the PCR. The method was immunoSEQ multiplex PCR; TCRdb's version includes in-frame clones alone and lacks a portion of them. The sample has roughly 140,000 clones; 82% are singletons. The source material was PBMCs. The J gene is TRBJ2-1, the V gene TRBV4-1; a possible D gene is TRBD2 (6 bases). The clonotype originates from a male donor in good health and CMV-seronegative. CDR3 DNA sequence: TGCGCCAGCAGCCAGGCAACTAGCTTCTACAATGAGCAGTTCTTC. As protein: CASSQATSFYNEQFF.